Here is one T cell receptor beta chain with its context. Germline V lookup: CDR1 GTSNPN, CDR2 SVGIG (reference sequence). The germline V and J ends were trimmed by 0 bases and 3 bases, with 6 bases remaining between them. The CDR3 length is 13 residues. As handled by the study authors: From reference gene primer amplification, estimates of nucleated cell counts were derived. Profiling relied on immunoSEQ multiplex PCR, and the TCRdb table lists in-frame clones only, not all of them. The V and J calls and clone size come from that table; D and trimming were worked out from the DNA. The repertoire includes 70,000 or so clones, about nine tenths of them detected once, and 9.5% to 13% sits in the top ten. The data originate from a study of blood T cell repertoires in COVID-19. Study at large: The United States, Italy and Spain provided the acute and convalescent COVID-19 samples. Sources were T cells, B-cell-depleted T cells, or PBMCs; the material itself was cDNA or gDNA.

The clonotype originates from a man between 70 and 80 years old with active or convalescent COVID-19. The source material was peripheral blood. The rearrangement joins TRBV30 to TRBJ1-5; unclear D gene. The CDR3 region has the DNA TGTGCCTGGAGTGTGAGGGCCAATCAGCCCCAGCATTTT. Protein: CAWSVRANQPQHF.